The 21 T cell receptor beta chains reported below all come from one sample, sequenced in a study of Ad26.COV2.S vaccination and SARS-CoV-2 variants. Sequenced by immunoSEQ multiplex PCR; TCRdb stores in-frame clones only, minus some. This sample carries about 350,000 clones, 92% of them seen once, and the ten largest clones take 3.9%. The input for sequencing was peripheral blood, taken after recovery from COVID-19. These receptors were obtained from a human donor who had recovered from COVID-19.

The chain uses TRBV29-1 and TRBJ2-3, with TRBD2 matching over 7 bases. The germline V gene has CDR1 SQVTM and CDR2 ANQGSEA. V trimming: 6 bases; J trimming: 6 bases; junction bases outside the gene matches: 12. The length of the CDR3 is 14 residues. The CDR3 DNA sequence: TGCAGCGTGGGAAGCAGCGGGGTGATGGATACGCAGTATTTT. The encoded protein is CSVGSSGVMDTQYF.

This chain uses TRBV4-1 with TRBJ2-3, with TRBD2 matching over 11 bases. V shed 4 bases, J shed 4 bases, and the junction held 10 bases outside the gene matches. The CDR3 length is 17 residues. The germline CDR1 and CDR2 sequences are MGHRA and YSYEKL. In DNA, the CDR3 is TGCGCCAGCAGCCTGGTGGCTAGCGGGGGGTTCGCAGATACGCAGTATTTT. Protein product: CASSLVASGGFADTQYF.

The rearrangement links TRBV12-3 or TRBV12-4 to TRBJ1-1; D ambiguous. Trimming left V 2 bases short and J 5 bases short, with 9 bases between. CDR3 length equals 13 residues. CDR3 nucleotides: TGTGCCAGCAGTTTAACGGCGGGAACTGAAGCTTTCTTT. The encoded protein is CASSLTAGTEAFF.

V is TRBV7-3 and J is TRBJ1-2; D is unclear. The CDR3 covers 16 residues. Trimming took 5 bases from V and 0 from J, leaving 16 bases between them. CDR1 is SGHTA and CDR2 is FQGTGA in the germline V gene. This CDR3 reads CASSPKNTESNYGYTF. The CDR3 coding sequence is TGTGCCAGCAGCCCTAAAAATACCGAATCTAACTATGGCTACACCTTC.

The chain is built from TRBV7-2 and TRBJ1-2; 7 nucleotides align to TRBD1. The CDR3 has 12 residues. Germline assignment: CDR1 SGHTA and CDR2 FQGNSA. The ends lost 3 bases at V and 8 bases at J; junction bases unmatched: 3. CDR3 DNA: TGTGCCAGCAGCTTGGTACAGGGGGGCTACACCTTC. Protein sequence: CASSLVQGGYTF.

This clone occurred once. This rearrangement joins TRBV6-5 to TRBJ1-1, with D possibly being TRBD1 (5 bases). Looked up from germline, CDR1 is MNHEY and CDR2 is SVGAGI. This CDR3 region has 14 residues. V lost 6 bases and J 10 bases, leaving 21 bases between the germline ends. This CDR3 reads CASSVREKLAVAFF. The CDR3 DNA sequence: TGTGCCAGCAGCGTCAGGGAGAAGCTGGCTGTAGCTTTCTTT.

About this clone: At one end, the junction sequence differs from germline, possibly due to a read error. The V and J genes are TRBV3-1 (or the pseudogene TRBV3-2) and TRBJ2-5; D is unclear. The CDR3 sequence is 12 residues long. Germline values: CDR1 LGHDT, CDR2 YNNKEL (reference sequence). The CDR3 loop reads CASSQAGETQYF. CDR3 DNA sequence: TGTGCCAGCAGTCAAGCAGGCGAGACCCAGTACTTC.

The chain is built from TRBV9 and TRBJ2-5; 7 positions agree with TRBD1. Germline-derived CDR1 and CDR2 are SGDLS and YYNGEE. Trimming took 1 base from V and 1 from J; bases not matched to a gene: 4. This CDR3 region has 15 residues. The CDR3 here is CASSVRDSIQETQYF. The CDR3 DNA is TGTGCCAGCAGCGTAAGGGACAGCATCCAAGAGACCCAGTACTTC.

The CDR3: CASSLVSTRGGGNEQFF. The CDR3 coding sequence is TGTGCCAGCAGCTTAGTTTCGACCCGCGGGGGTGGCAATGAGCAGTTCTTC. The V gene is TRBV7-2, the J gene TRBJ2-1; 7 nucleotides align to TRBD2. This CDR3 is built from 17 residues. V lost 1 base and J lost 6; bases outside the gene matches: 12. The germline CDR1 and CDR2 sequences are SGHTA and FQGNSA.

This sequence joins TRBV2 and TRBJ1-2; D is perhaps TRBD1 (5 bases). Germline loops: CDR1 SNHLY, CDR2 FYNNEI. The CDR3 sequence is 11 residues long. V was pared by 8 bases and J by 2 bases, with 6 bases between. The CDR3 DNA is TGTGCCAGCGACAGAAACTATGGCTACACCTTC. Its protein is CASDRNYGYTF.

The CDR3 sequence is CASSLAGPGYGYTF. CDR3 in DNA: TGTGCCAGCAGTTTGGCAGGGCCTGGGTATGGCTACACCTTC. The rearrangement joins TRBV28 to TRBJ1-2; the D gene is possibly TRBD1 (5 bases). Trimming stripped 3 bases from V and 5 bases from J, with 13 bases between. The germline V gene has CDR1 MDHEN and CDR2 SYDVKM. The CDR3 runs 14 residues.

V gene TRBV12-2 combines with J gene TRBJ2-7; the D call TRBD2 from the table was never checked on the DNA. TRBV12-2 is a documented pseudogene. CDR3 length: 16 amino acids. CDR3: CASRSREGRGCYEQYF. The CDR3 DNA reads as TGTGCAAGTCGCTCGAGGGAGGGGCGGGGGTGCTACGAGCAGTACTTC.

This clone was counted many times. The J gene is TRBJ2-3, the V gene TRBV5-1, with 11 nucleotides matching TRBD1. V dropped 0 bases and J dropped 5; count of bases not matched to a gene: 2. The CDR3 totals 15 residues. Germline lookup yields CDR1 SGHRS and CDR2 YFSETQ. The CDR3 DNA is TGCGCCAGCAGCTTGGAGGGGACAGGGGGAGATACGCAGTATTTT. Translating it yields CASSLEGTGGDTQYF.

J is TRBJ1-3 and V is TRBV7-8; perhaps TRBD1 as D (6 bases). The germline V gene encodes CDR1 SGHVS and CDR2 FQNEAQ. The CDR3 consists of 17 residues. Between the trimmed V and J ends, which lost 1 base and 0 bases, there was a span of 13 bases. Here the CDR3 DNA reads TGTGCCAGCAGCTTAGGGGACCCAGGGGCCTCTGGAAACACCATATATTTT. This translates into CASSLGDPGASGNTIYF.

A single count supports this clone. V and J are TRBV15 and TRBJ1-4; D remains ambiguous. The V and J ends lost 0 bases and 5 bases respectively, with 10 bases between them. CDR3 length: 15 residues. CDR1 LNHNV and CDR2 YYDKDF come from the germline V gene (reference sequence). The CDR3 spells CATSRDRTANEKLFF. The CDR3 DNA reads TGTGCCACCAGCAGAGATCGTACTGCAAATGAAAAACTGTTTTTT.

The V and J genes are TRBV11-2 and TRBJ1-5; D unresolved. Germline V gives CDR1 SGHAT, CDR2 FQNNGV. Between the trimmed V and J ends, which lost 7 bases and 1 base, there was a span of 20 bases. The CDR3 has 17 residues. CDR3 in amino acids: CASTCQRRVGSNQPQHF. The CDR3 bases are TGTGCCAGCACCTGCCAGCGGAGAGTGGGAAGCAATCAGCCCCAGCATTTT.

The chain recombines TRBV7-9 with TRBJ1-2; weak D call: TRBD1 (5 bases). This CDR3 comprises 14 residues. Germline values: CDR1 SEHNR, CDR2 FQNEAQ (reference sequence). V was trimmed by 3 bases and J by 3 bases, leaving 11 bases between them. CDR3 sequence reads: CASSFGGADYGYTF. Written as DNA, the CDR3 is TGTGCCAGCAGCTTTGGGGGTGCGGACTATGGCTACACCTTC.

This sequence joins TRBV5-4 and TRBJ1-2; D perhaps matches TRBD1 (6 bases). Trimming stripped 1 base from V and 6 bases from J, with 13 bases between. Looked up from germline, CDR1 is SGHNT and CDR2 is YYREEE (reference sequence). This CDR3 has 14 residues. The CDR3 sequence: CASSLTQGKDGYTF. CDR3 in DNA: TGTGCCAGCAGCTTGACTCAGGGGAAGGATGGCTACACCTTC.

The CDR3 sequence: CASSIRDNSYEQYF. CDR3 sequence (DNA): TGTGCCAGTAGTATACGGGACAACTCCTACGAGCAGTACTTC. V is TRBV19 and J is TRBJ2-7, with D possibly matching TRBD1 (6 bases). V was clipped by 2 bases and J by 0 bases, with 8 bases between them. CDR3 length equals 14 residues. The germline CDR1 and CDR2 sequences are LNHDA and SQIVND (reference sequence).

V gene TRBV9 combines with J gene TRBJ2-7; D possibly corresponds to TRBD1 (7 bases). The germline V gene has CDR1 SGDLS and CDR2 YYNGEE. The CDR3 runs to 14 residues. V was cut by 0 bases and J by 4 bases, with 11 bases left in between. Here the CDR3 reads CASSVAEGAYEQYF. The CDR3 coding sequence is TGTGCCAGCAGCGTAGCGGAGGGGGCGTACGAGCAGTACTTC. Full variable domain (rest looked up from reference TRBV9 and TRBJ2-7): DSGVTQTPKHLITATGQRVTLRCSPRSGDLSVYWYQQSLDQGLQFLIQYYNGEERAKGNILERFSAQQFPDLHSELNLSSLELGDSALYFCASSVAEGAYEQYFGPGTRLTVT.

The gene calls are TRBV7-8 and TRBJ2-7, with 11 bases that match TRBD2. With V trimmed by 5 bases and J by 3 bases, 6 bases remained unmatched. The germline gives CDR1 SGHVS, CDR2 FQNEAQ. This CDR3 is built from 15 residues. CDR3: CASSPRTSGGYEQYF. The CDR3 DNA sequence: TGTGCCAGCAGCCCGCGAACTAGCGGGGGCTACGAGCAGTACTTC.